This T cell receptor beta chain stems from a study of T cells in Graves' hyperthyroidism and ophthalmopathy. Trimming removed 6 bases from V and 5 bases from J, with 11 bases in between. This CDR3 region has 12 residues. Germline V CDR1 and CDR2: SNHLY, FYNNEI. This clonotype was observed many times. TCR beta CDR3 sequences were amplified from RNA transcripts. Initially, a first-round RT-PCR of the TCR CDR3 employed the HTBI primer set. TCRdb called the multiplex PCR reads again in MiXCR, with one record for every CDR3 protein. The table records 500,000 to 800,000 distinct CDR3 sequences, just under 45% of them present only once.

Material for sequencing was peripheral blood or thyroid tissue (not recorded which). The chain carries TRBV2 and TRBJ2-7; no clear D. This sequence originates from an adult man with Graves' disease, either hyperthyroidism or ophthalmopathy (not recorded which). CDR3 loop: CASSQVEDEQYF. The CDR3 region has the DNA TGTGCCAGCAGCCAAGTCGAGGACGAGCAGTACTTC.